Detailed here is one TCR beta chain. The data belong to a study of technical replicates of blood from a few donors. CDR3 length: 16 amino acids. The germline V gene encodes CDR1 PRHDT and CDR2 FYEKMQ (reference sequence). V was shortened by 5 bases and J by 3 bases, with 19 bases between the two germline ends. The repertoire was sequenced with immunoSEQ multiplex PCR; TCRdb's copy has only in-frame clones and lacks some. The sample has roughly 57,000 clones; more than 90% are singletons. The receptor was isolated from a human donor in good health. Some clones in this sample may be carry-over from other donors' samples. The V and J genes are TRBV13 and TRBJ2-5; D might be TRBD1 (5 bases). The source material was PBMCs. The CDR3 DNA reads TGTGCCAGCAGCCAAGGGGTAGTGAGGCTGGAAGAGACCCAGTACTTC. It encodes CASSQGVVRLEETQYF. Full variable domain (missing parts from reference TRBV13 and TRBJ2-5): AAGVIQSPRHLIKEKRETATLKCYPIPRHDTVYWYQQGPGQDPQFLISFYEKMQSDKGSIPDRFSAQQFSDYHSELNMSSLELGDSALYFCASSQGVVRLEETQYFGPGTRLLVL.